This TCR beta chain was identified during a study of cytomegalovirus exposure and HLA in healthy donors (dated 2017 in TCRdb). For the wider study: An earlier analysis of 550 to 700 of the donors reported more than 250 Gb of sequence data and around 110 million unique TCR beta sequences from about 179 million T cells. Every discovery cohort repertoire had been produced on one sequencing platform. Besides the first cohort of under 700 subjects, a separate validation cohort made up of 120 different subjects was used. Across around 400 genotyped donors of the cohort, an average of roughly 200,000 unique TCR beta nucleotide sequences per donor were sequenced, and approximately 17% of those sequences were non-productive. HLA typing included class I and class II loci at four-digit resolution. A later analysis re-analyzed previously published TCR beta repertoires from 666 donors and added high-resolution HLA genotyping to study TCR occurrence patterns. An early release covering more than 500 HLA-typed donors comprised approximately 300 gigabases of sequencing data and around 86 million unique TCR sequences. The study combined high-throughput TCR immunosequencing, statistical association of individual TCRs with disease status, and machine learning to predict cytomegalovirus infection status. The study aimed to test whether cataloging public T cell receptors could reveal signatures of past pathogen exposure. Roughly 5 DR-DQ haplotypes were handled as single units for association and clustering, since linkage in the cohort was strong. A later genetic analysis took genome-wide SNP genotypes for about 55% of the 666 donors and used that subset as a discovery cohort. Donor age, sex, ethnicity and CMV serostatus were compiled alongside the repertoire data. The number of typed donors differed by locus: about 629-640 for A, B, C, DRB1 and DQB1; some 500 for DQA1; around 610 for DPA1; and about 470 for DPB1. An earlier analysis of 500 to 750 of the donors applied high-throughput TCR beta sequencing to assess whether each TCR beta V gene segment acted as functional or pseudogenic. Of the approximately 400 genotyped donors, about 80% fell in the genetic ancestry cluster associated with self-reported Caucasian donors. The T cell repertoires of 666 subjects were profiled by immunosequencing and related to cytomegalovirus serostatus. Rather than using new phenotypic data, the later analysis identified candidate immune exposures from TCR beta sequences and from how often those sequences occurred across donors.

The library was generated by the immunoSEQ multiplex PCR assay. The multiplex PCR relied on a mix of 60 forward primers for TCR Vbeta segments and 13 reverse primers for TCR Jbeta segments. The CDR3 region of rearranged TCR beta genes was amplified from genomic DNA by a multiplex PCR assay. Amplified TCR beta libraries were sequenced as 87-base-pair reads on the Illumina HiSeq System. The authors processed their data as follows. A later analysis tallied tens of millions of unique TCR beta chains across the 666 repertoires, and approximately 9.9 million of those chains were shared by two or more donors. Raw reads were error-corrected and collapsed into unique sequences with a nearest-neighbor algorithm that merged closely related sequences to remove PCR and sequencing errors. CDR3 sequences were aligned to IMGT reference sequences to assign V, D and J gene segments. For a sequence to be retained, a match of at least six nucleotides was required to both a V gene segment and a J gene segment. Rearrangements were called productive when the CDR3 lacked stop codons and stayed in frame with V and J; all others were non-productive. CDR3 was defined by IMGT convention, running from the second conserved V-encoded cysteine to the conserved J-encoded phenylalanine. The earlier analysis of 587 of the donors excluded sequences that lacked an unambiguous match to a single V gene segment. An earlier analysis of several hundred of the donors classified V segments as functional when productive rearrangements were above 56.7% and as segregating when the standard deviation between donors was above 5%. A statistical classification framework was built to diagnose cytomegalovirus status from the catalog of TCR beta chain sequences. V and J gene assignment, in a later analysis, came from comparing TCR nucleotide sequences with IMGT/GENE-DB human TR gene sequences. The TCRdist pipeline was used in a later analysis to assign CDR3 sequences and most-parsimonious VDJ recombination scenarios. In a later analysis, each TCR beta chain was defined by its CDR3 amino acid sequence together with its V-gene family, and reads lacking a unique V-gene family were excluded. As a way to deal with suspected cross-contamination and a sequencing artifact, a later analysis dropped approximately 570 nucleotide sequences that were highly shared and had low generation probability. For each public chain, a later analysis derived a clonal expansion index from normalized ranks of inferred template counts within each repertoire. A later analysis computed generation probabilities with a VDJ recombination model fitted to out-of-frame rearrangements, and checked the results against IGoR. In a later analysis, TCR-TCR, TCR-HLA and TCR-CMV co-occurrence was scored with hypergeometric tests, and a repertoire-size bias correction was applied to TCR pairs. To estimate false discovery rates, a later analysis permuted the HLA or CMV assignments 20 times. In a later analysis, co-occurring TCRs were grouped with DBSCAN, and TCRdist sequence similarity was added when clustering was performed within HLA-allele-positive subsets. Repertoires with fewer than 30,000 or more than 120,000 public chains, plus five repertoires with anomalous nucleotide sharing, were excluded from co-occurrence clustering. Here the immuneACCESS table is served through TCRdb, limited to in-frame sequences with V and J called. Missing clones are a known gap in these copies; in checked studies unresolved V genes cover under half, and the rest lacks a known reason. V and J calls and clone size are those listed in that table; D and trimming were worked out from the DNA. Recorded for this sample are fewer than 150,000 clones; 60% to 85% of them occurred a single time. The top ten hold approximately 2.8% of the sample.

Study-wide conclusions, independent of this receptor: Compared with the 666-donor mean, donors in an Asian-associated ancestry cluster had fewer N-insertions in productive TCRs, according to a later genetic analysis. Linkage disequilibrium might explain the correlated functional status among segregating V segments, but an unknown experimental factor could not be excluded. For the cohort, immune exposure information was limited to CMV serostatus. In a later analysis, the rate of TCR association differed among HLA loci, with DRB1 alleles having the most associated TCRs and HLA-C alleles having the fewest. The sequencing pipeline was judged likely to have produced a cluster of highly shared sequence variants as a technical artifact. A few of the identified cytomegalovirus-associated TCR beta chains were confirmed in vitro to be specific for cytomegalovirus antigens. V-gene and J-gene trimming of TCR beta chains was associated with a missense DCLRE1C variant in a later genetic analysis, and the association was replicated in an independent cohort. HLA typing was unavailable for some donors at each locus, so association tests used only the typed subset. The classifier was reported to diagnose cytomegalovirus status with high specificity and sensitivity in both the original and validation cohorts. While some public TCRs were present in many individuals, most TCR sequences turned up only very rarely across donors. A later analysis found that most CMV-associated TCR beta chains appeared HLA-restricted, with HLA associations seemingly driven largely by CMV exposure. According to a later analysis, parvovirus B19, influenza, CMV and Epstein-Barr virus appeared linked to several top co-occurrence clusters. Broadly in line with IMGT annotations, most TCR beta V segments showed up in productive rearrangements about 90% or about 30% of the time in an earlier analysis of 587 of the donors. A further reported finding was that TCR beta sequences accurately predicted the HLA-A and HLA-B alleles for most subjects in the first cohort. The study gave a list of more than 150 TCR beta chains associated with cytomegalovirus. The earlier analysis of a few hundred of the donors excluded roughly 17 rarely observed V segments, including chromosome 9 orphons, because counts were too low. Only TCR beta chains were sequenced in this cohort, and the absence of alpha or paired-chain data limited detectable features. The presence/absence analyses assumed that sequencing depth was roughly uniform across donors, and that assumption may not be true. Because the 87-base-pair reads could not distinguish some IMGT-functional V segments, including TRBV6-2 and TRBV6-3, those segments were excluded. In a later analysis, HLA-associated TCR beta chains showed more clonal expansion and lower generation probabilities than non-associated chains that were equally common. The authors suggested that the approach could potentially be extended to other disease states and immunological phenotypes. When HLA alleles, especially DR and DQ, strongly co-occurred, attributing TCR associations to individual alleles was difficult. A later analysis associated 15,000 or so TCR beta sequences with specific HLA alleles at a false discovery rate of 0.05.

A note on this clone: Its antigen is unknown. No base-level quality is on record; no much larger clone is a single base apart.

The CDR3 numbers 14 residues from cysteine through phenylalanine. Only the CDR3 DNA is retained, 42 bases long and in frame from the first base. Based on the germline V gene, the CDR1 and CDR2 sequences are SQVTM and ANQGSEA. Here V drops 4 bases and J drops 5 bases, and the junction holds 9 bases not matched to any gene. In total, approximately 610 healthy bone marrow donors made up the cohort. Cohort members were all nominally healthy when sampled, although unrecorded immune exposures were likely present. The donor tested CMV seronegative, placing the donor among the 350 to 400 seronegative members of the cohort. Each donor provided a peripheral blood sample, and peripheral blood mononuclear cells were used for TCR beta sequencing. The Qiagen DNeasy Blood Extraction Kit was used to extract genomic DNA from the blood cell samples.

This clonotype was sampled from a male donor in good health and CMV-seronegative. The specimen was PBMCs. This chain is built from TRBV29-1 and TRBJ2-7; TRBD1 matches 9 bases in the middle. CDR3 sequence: CSVGRGTGFNEQYF. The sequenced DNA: TGCAGCGTTGGTAGGGGGACAGGGTTCAACGAGCAGTACTTC.